This T cell receptor (beta chain) was profiled in a study of blood T cells in healthy people across ages. Findings and limits, study-wide: Long-lived donors had more naive CD4+ cells and higher diversity than aged donors. Among T cells, TCR beta diversity per million cells dropped roughly linearly as age rose.

The V end was cut by 5 bases, the J end by 10 bases, with 9 bases between. This CDR3 contains 11 residues. Germline-derived CDR1 and CDR2 are SGHAT and FQNNGV. A second PCR of about 7 to 11 cycles used a sample-barcoded 5' primer and a J-beta primer mix. The study obtained at least 2.5 million CDR3-containing paired-end reads from every sample. MiXCR, applied by TCRdb to the 5' RACE reads, yields one record per CDR3 protein. Of 1.5 million to 2 million distinct CDR3 sequences detected, about 28% appear once; the ten largest clones hold 6.5% to 8.5%. Every donor contributed around 10 milliliters of peripheral blood by blood draw. This clonotype was recorded a few times. Its cognate antigen is unknown.

The sequence was obtained from a woman aged 25 to 39 in good health. The chain recombines TRBV11-2 with TRBJ2-1, with D perhaps matching TRBD2 (6 bases). The sample taken for sequencing was blood. The CDR3 sequence: CASSAGREQFF. The CDR3 DNA reads as TGTGCCAGCAGCGCTGGGAGGGAGCAGTTCTTC. Combining the CDR3 with reference TRBV11-2 and TRBJ2-1 gives the whole variable domain EAGVAQSPRYKIIEKRQSVAFWCNPISGHATLYWYQQILGQGPKLLIQFQNNGVVDDSQLPKDRFSAERLKGVDSTLKIQPAKLEDSAVYLCASSAGREQFFGPGTRLTVL.